This paragraph covers one T cell receptor (beta chain) sequence. The data were taken from a study of blood T cell repertoires in COVID-19. Study-wide background: Sources were T cells, B-cell-depleted T cells, or PBMCs; the material itself was cDNA or gDNA.

CDR1 is SNHLY, CDR2 FYNNEI, per germline. The CDR3 covers 16 residues. With 7 bases clipped from V and 5 bases from J, the junction kept 12 bases outside the gene matches. In the original processing: It was from reference gene primer amplification that nucleated cell counts were estimated. Assay: immunoSEQ multiplex PCR; the TCRdb copy retains only in-frame clones and omits some. The DNA was the basis for D and trimming; V, J and clone size are from that table. The table lists 150,000 to 200,000 clones, roughly four fifths of them singletons. What was sequenced was peripheral blood. The source of this sequence is a human donor in a cohort sampled during active COVID-19. J is TRBJ2-3 and V is TRBV2, with 10 bases that match TRBD2. CDR3 region: CASTRASGGPKDTQYF. The CDR3 region has the DNA TGTGCCAGCACAAGAGCTAGCGGGGGCCCAAAAGATACGCAGTATTTT.